These T cell receptor beta chains were read from a single sample in a study of blood T cells in healthy people across ages. TCRdb itself ran the 5' RACE reads through MiXCR, one entry per CDR3 protein. In the table there are roughly 550,000 distinct CDR3 sequences, approximately 25% of which are singletons. Another study also made use of these data, one on T cells of mothers and their children.

Sequencing input: blood. The receptor source for this set is a boy younger than 18 in good health. CDR3s include the opening cysteine and the closing phenylalanine or tryptophan. Each record gives: D gene, V gene, clone size, J gene, CDR3 DNA, CDR3 protein. D genes are given only for firm matches. Clone size is stated in some rows and not others, as once, few, many or a class when expanded.

D gene: TRBD2; V gene: TRBV5-1; clone size: NA; J gene: TRBJ2-3; CDR3 DNA: TGCGCCAGCAGCTTGGTGTCTAGCGGGGATTCCACAGATACGCAGTATTTT; CDR3 protein: CASSLVSSGDSTDTQYF
D gene: TRBD2; V gene: TRBV7-8; clone size: few; J gene: TRBJ2-7; CDR3 DNA: TGTGCCAGCAGCTTAGGGCCTAGCGGGGACTCCTACGAGCAGTACTTC; CDR3 protein: CASSLGPSGDSYEQYF
D gene: NA; V gene: TRBV9; clone size: NA; J gene: TRBJ1-6; CDR3 DNA: TGTGCCAGCAGCCCCGGACAGTATAATTCGCCGGCCCTCCACTTT; CDR3 protein: CASSPGQYNSPALHF
D gene: TRBD2; V gene: TRBV7-9; clone size: NA; J gene: TRBJ2-1; CDR3 DNA: TGTGCCAGCAGCTTAGCGTTCATGCTAGCGGGGAACAATGAGCAGTTCTTC; CDR3 protein: CASSLAFMLAGNNEQFF
D gene: NA; V gene: TRBV6-2/TRBV6-3; clone size: many; J gene: TRBJ2-7; CDR3 DNA: TGTGCCAGCAGTTACCCAGGGACCTTCTACGAGCAGTACTTC; CDR3 protein: CASSYPGTFYEQYF
D gene: TRBD2; V gene: TRBV7-2; clone size: NA; J gene: TRBJ2-7; CDR3 DNA: TGTGCCAGCAGCTTCTCTCTAGCGGGGGTCTACTACGAGCAGTACTTC; CDR3 protein: CASSFSLAGVYYEQYF
D gene: TRBD2; V gene: TRBV4-3; clone size: NA; J gene: TRBJ2-5; CDR3 DNA: TGCGCCAGCAGCCAGTACGGGGGGGCTTGGGAGACCCAGTACTTC; CDR3 protein: CASSQYGGAWETQYF
D gene: NA; V gene: TRBV15; clone size: few; J gene: TRBJ2-1; CDR3 DNA: TGTGCCACCAGCAGGCCCCAAGGGGAAGGGGAAAATGAGCAGTTCTTC; CDR3 protein: CATSRPQGEGENEQFF
D gene: TRBD2; V gene: TRBV20-1; clone size: NA; J gene: TRBJ2-5; CDR3 DNA: TGCAGTGCTAGTGTCCTAGCGGGAGGGCCTCACGAGCGGTACTTC; CDR3 protein: CSASVLAGGPHERYF
D gene: NA; V gene: TRBV24-1; clone size: many; J gene: TRBJ2-2; CDR3 DNA: TGTGCCACCAGTGATTTCCCCGGGGAGCTGTTTTTT; CDR3 protein: CATSDFPGELFF
D gene: NA; V gene: TRBV10-3; clone size: NA; J gene: TRBJ2-1; CDR3 DNA: TGTGCCACCAGCCGAGAACAGAACAATGAGCAGTTCTTC; CDR3 protein: CATSREQNNEQFF
D gene: NA; V gene: TRBV20-1; clone size: few; J gene: TRBJ1-2; CDR3 DNA: TGCAGTGAACAGAGCCGGGACACCCACGGCTACACCTTC; CDR3 protein: CSEQSRDTHGYTF
D gene: NA; V gene: TRBV27; clone size: few; J gene: TRBJ1-5; CDR3 DNA: TGTGCCAGCAGGGACCCAGGCCAGCCCCAGCATTTT; CDR3 protein: CASRDPGQPQHF
D gene: NA; V gene: TRBV27; clone size: few; J gene: TRBJ2-1; CDR3 DNA: TGTGCCAGCAGTGGTTACGGTTACAATGAGCAGTTCTTC; CDR3 protein: CASSGYGYNEQFF
D gene: TRBD1; V gene: TRBV4-3; clone size: NA; J gene: TRBJ2-3; CDR3 DNA: TGCGCCAGCAGCCAGGCTGGGACAGGGGGTTTCACAGATACGCAGTATTTT; CDR3 protein: CASSQAGTGGFTDTQYF
D gene: NA; V gene: TRBV28; clone size: NA; J gene: TRBJ1-2; CDR3 DNA: TGTGCCAGCAGGCCCCCGGGAATATCGGGCTATGGCTACACCTTC; CDR3 protein: CASRPPGISGYGYTF
D gene: NA; V gene: TRBV12-3/TRBV12-4; clone size: NA; J gene: TRBJ2-7; CDR3 DNA: TGTGCCAGCAGTGCCGGACCTCTTATCTACGAGCAGTACTTC; CDR3 protein: CASSAGPLIYEQYF